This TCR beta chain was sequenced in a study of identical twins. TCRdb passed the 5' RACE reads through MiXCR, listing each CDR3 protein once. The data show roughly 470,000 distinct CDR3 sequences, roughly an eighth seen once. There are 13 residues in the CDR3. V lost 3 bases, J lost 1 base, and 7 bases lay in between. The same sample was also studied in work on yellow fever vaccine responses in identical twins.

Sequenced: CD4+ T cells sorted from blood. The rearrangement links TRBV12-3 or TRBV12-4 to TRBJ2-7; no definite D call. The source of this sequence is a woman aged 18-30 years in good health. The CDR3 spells CASSLSESYEQYF. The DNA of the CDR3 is TGTGCCAGCAGTTTGTCAGAGTCCTACGAGCAGTACTTC.